The next 21 T cell receptor beta chains were all read from a single sample in a study of T cells after yellow fever vaccination. One entry per CDR3 protein, called by TCRdb with MiXCR from the 5' RACE reads. Of some 48,000 distinct CDR3 sequences listed, 6% to 7% are singletons. Material: PBMCs, either bulk or a sorted T-cell subset (CD4+, CD8+, memory, or dextramer-sorted; not recorded which), obtained 45 days after the yellow fever booster vaccination. These receptors came from a young man who received the YFV17D yellow fever vaccine.

This clonotype has at least ten counts. The chain joins TRBV3-1 to TRBJ2-2; the match to TRBD2 covers 7 bases. V lost 5 bases and J lost 7; bases outside the gene matches: 13. There are 16 residues in the CDR3. Germline V gene lookup returns CDR1 LGHDT and CDR2 YNNKEL (reference sequence). DNA of the CDR3: TGTGCCAGCAGCGTTCCGGGACTACTAGGCGGCGGGGAGCTGTTTTTT. It codes for CASSVPGLLGGGELFF. The whole variable domain, filled in from reference TRBV3-1 and TRBJ2-2, reads DTAVSQTPKYLVTQMGNDKSIKCEQNLGHDTMYWYKQDSKKFLKIMFSYNNKELIINETVPNRFSPKSPDKAHLNLHINSLELGDSAVYFCASSVPGLLGGGELFFGEGSRLTVL.

The chain is built from TRBV5-4 and TRBJ2-2, with a possible D match to TRBD1 (6 bases). The V gene's germline CDR1 is SGHNT and CDR2 YYREEE (reference sequence). This CDR3 spans 16 amino acids. V lost 4 bases, J lost 7 bases, and 20 bases lay in between. The CDR3 region is CASSPRGKTGIGELFF. In DNA form, the CDR3 reads TGTGCCAGCAGCCCCAGAGGAAAAACAGGGATCGGGGAGCTGTTTTTT.

The table lists this clonotype with many counts. The chain has TRBV5-1 and TRBJ2-2, with D possibly TRBD1 on 6 matching bases. The CDR3 length is 18 residues. Germline CDR1 SGHRS, CDR2 YFSETQ. Trimming cost V 4 bases and J 0 bases, with 19 bases left between them. The CDR3 here is CASSTAPQGIANTGELFF. The CDR3 coding sequence is TGCGCCAGCAGCACCGCCCCCCAGGGGATCGCGAACACCGGGGAGCTGTTTTTT.

In this sample, this clonotype turned up many times. V and J are TRBV5-1 and TRBJ2-7; 9 nucleotides line up with TRBD1. The V segment lost 0 bases and the J segment 3 bases; nucleotides outside the gene matches: 4. CDR3 length equals 15 residues. The germline V gene encodes CDR1 SGHRS and CDR2 YFSETQ. The CDR3 DNA sequence: TGCGCCAGCAGCTTGGAAACGGGACAGGGCTACGAGCAGTACTTC. Its protein product is CASSLETGQGYEQYF.

This clonotype was detected only a few times. The chain is built from TRBV27 and TRBJ2-5; D not resolved. V dropped 6 bases and J dropped 5 bases, with 19 bases sitting between them. CDR1 and CDR2 (germline): MNHEY, SMNVEV (reference sequence). The CDR3 is 15 amino acids. CDR3 protein: CASRQEGRPEETQYF. The CDR3, as DNA: TGTGCCAGCAGGCAGGAAGGCCGCCCCGAGGAGACCCAGTACTTC.

Ten or more counts support this clonotype. The chain employs TRBV2 and TRBJ2-7; TRBD2 aligns across 7 bases. The trim removed 6 bases at V and 2 bases at J, leaving 4 bases unmatched. In germline, CDR1 is SNHLY, CDR2 FYNNEI. The CDR3 loop spans 13 amino acids. The CDR3 spells CASSGGKAYEQYF. CDR3 DNA sequence: TGTGCCAGCAGCGGGGGGAAGGCCTACGAGCAGTACTTC.

This clonotype was counted at least ten times. J is TRBJ2-1 and V is TRBV6-2 or TRBV6-3; D ambiguous. CDR3 size: 15 residues. Trimming cost V 8 bases and J 6 bases, with 20 bases left between them. Germline V gene sequence: CDR1 MNHEY, CDR2 SVGEGT. The CDR3 region is CASSPLVPQSNEQFF. CDR3 sequence (DNA): TGTGCCAGCTCCCCCCTAGTGCCCCAAAGCAATGAGCAGTTCTTC.

The chain joins TRBV20-1 to TRBJ1-5, with D unresolved. The CDR3 length is 16 residues. The ends were cut back, 0 bases at V and 2 bases at J, with 14 bases in the middle. Germline CDR1 reads DFQATT; CDR2 reads SNEGSKA (reference sequence). The CDR3 DNA reads as TGCAGTGCTAGAGATGAGGGTGGTGGAGGCAATCAGCCCCAGCATTTT. Protein: CSARDEGGGGNQPQHF.

The chain carries TRBV7-2 and TRBJ1-3, with a tentative D call TRBD1 (5 bases). The CDR3 covers 17 residues. Trimming left V 1 base short and J 0 bases short, with 13 bases between. Germline loops: CDR1 SGHTA, CDR2 FQGNSA. The CDR3 reads CASSLGPLRGSGNTIYF. CDR3 coding DNA: TGTGCCAGCAGCTTAGGGCCGTTAAGGGGCTCTGGAAACACCATATATTTT.

This clonotype was seen a handful of times. The chain links TRBV5-1 to TRBJ1-6; D call uncertain. The CDR3 has 14 residues. Germline CDR1 reads SGHRS; CDR2 reads YFSETQ. V was trimmed by 2 bases and J by 7 bases, leaving 10 bases between them. The CDR3 region is CASSLTVGNSPLHF. CDR3 bases: TGCGCCAGCAGCTTAACAGTGGGGAATTCACCCCTCCACTTT.

This clonotype was detected many times. The V gene is TRBV20-1, the J gene TRBJ2-1, with 12 bases aligning to TRBD2. The ends lost 0 bases at V and 8 bases at J; junction bases unmatched: 11. The germline V gene has CDR1 DFQATT and CDR2 SNEGSKA (reference sequence). This CDR3 contains 17 residues. CDR3: CSARDPLLAGGYDEQFF. The CDR3 coding sequence is TGCAGTGCTAGAGATCCGTTACTAGCGGGAGGTTACGATGAGCAGTTCTTC.

The CDR3 protein is CASSLEGLAAYF. The CDR3, as DNA: TGTGCCAGCAGCTTAGAGGGACTAGCGGCTTACTTC. This chain joins TRBV7-8 and TRBJ2-7; 11 positions agree with TRBD2. Germline V gene data show CDR1 as SGHVS and CDR2 as FQNEAQ. V dropped 1 base and J dropped 13; count of bases not matched to a gene: 3. This CDR3 has 12 residues. The full variable domain, in which reference TRBV7-8 and TRBJ2-7 provide the parts outside the CDR3, is GAGVSQSPRYKVAKRGQDVALRCDPISGHVSLFWYQQALGQGPEFLTYFQNEAQLDKSGLPSDRFFAERPEGSVSTLKIQRTQQEDSAVYLCASSLEGLAAYFGPGTRLTVT.

This clonotype has a handful of counts. V usage is TRBV6-5 and J usage is TRBJ1-6; possibly TRBD1 for D (5 bases). CDR1 is MNHEY and CDR2 is SVGAGI in the germline V gene. The length of the CDR3 is 16 residues. Trimming took 2 bases from V and 8 from J, leaving 16 bases between them. The chain's CDR3 is CASSYELQEGDSPLHF. CDR3 nucleotide sequence: TGTGCCAGCAGTTACGAGTTGCAGGAAGGGGATTCACCCCTCCACTTT.

This clonotype was counted many times. The rearrangement uses TRBV28 and TRBJ1-1; D is uncertain. This CDR3 is built from 12 residues. Looked up from germline, CDR1 is MDHEN and CDR2 is SYDVKM. The CDR3 DNA sequence: TGTGCGTCATCTGACCGTCTCCAAGAAGCTTTCTTT. It specifies CASSDRLQEAFF.

There are many counts of this clonotype. V gene TRBV4-2 combines with J gene TRBJ2-7, with TRBD1 as a possible D gene (7 bases). Germline V gives CDR1 LGHNA, CDR2 YNFKEQ. The CDR3 is made up of 14 amino acids. Trimming removed 4 bases at V and 4 bases at J, with 14 bases between. The CDR3 spells CASSPQGGRYEQYF. CDR3 nucleotide sequence: TGTGCCAGCAGCCCCCAGGGGGGCAGGTACGAGCAGTACTTC.

Ten or more counts support this clonotype. The chain has TRBV18 and TRBJ2-3, with no clear D. Per the germline V gene, CDR1 is KGHSH and CDR2 is LQKENI. This CDR3 has 12 amino acids. The V and J ends lost 0 bases and 14 bases respectively, with 12 bases between them. CDR3 residues: CASSPPNWFRYF. The CDR3 DNA reads TGTGCCAGCTCACCACCGAATTGGTTTCGGTATTTT.

Ten or more counts support this clonotype. The chain is built from TRBV9 and TRBJ2-3; D gene uncertain. Germline V gives CDR1 SGDLS, CDR2 YYNGEE. This CDR3 spans 16 amino acids. V gave up 4 bases and J gave up 4 bases, with 19 bases separating them. The CDR3 region is CASSPQGLVGPDTQYF. CDR3 DNA: TGTGCCAGCAGCCCCCAAGGGCTAGTTGGGCCAGATACGCAGTATTTT.

The chain's CDR3 is CASSWDRNYNEQFF. CDR3 DNA sequence: TGTGCCAGCAGTTGGGACAGAAACTACAATGAGCAGTTCTTC. The J gene is TRBJ2-1, the V gene TRBV6-5; 7 nucleotides line up with TRBD1. This CDR3 region has 14 residues. The V gene's germline CDR1 is MNHEY and CDR2 SVGAGI. J gave up 3 bases and V 4 bases, and 3 bases lay outside the gene matches.

This clonotype has at least ten counts. The chain combines TRBV7-9 with TRBJ2-1, with 7 bases lining up with TRBD1. Germline V gene data show CDR1 as SEHNR and CDR2 as FQNEAQ (reference sequence). V was clipped by 5 bases and J by 7 bases; unmatched bases: 8. The length of the CDR3 is 14 residues. The DNA for the CDR3 is TGTGCCAGCAGCGTGGGGGACAGTCTAAATGAGCAGTTCTTC. Encoded protein: CASSVGDSLNEQFF. Based on the CDR3 plus reference TRBV7-9 and TRBJ2-1, the full variable domain is DTGVSQNPRHKITKRGQNVTFRCDPISEHNRLYWYRQTLGQGPEFLTYFQNEAQLEKSRLLSDRFSAERPKGSFSTLEIQRTEQGDSAMYLCASSVGDSLNEQFFGPGTRLTVL.

In this sample, this clonotype turned up a few times. The chain recombines TRBV15 with TRBJ1-4, with D perhaps matching TRBD1 (6 bases). V lost 5 bases and J lost 13, with 17 bases in between. This CDR3 comprises 13 residues. Germline CDR1 reads LNHNV; CDR2 reads YYDKDF (reference sequence). CDR3 DNA: TGTGCCACCAGCCCCCGAAGGGGGGCAGCACTGTTTTTT. It encodes CATSPRRGAALFF.

The genes are TRBV7-2 and TRBJ2-1, with a possible D match to TRBD1 (5 bases). This CDR3 region has 11 residues. The V and J ends lost 7 bases and 10 bases respectively, with 11 bases between them. CDR1 SGHTA and CDR2 FQGNSA come from the germline V gene. In DNA form, the CDR3 reads TGTGCCAGCACCCCAAAGGGGGAGCAGTTCTTC. Its protein product is CASTPKGEQFF.